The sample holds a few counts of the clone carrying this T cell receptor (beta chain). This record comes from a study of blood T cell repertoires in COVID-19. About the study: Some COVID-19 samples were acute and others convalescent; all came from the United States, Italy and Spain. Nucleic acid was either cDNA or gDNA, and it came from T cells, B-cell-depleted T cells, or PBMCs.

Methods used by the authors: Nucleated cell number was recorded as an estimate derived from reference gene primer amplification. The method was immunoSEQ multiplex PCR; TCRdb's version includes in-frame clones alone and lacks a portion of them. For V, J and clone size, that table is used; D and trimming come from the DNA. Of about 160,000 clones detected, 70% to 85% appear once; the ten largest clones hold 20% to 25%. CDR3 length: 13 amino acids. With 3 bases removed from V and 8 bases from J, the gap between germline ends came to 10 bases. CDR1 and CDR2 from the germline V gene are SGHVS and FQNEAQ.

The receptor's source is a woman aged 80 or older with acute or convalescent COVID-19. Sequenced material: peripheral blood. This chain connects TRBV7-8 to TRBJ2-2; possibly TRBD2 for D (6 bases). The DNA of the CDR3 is TGTGCCAGCAGCTTTCTGCGGGGAGGGGAGCTGTTTTTT. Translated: CASSFLRGGELFF. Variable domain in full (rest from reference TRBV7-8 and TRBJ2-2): GAGVSQSPRYKVAKRGQDVALRCDPISGHVSLFWYQQALGQGPEFLTYFQNEAQLDKSGLPSDRFFAERPEGSVSTLKIQRTQQEDSAVYLCASSFLRGGELFFGEGSRLTVL.